This T cell receptor (beta chain) was recorded in a study of blood T cell repertoires in COVID-19. Study context: Samples of COVID-19 (acute and convalescent) were obtained from the United States, Italy and Spain.

As originally analysed: From reference gene primer amplification, estimates of nucleated cell counts were derived. The table came from immunoSEQ multiplex PCR; TCRdb's copy has only in-frame clones and leaves some out. The V and J calls and clone size were taken over from that table, and D and trimming were inferred from the DNA. The sample holds about 250,000 clones, around 86% seen once. The CDR3 totals 11 residues. CDR1 is MNHNY, CDR2 SVGAGI, per germline (reference sequence). Trimming removed 5 bases at V and 13 bases at J, with 12 bases between. The participants were between about 18 and 90 years old and came from some 25 US areas. Membership in each cohort depended on participant-reported clinical history.

This receptor was identified in a man in his forties who had recovered from COVID-19. V gene TRBV6-6 combines with J gene TRBJ2-1, with D perhaps matching TRBD1 (6 bases). Specimen: PBMCs or T cells enriched from blood (not recorded which). The CDR3 sequence is CASSKDRPQFF. Here the CDR3 DNA reads TGTGCCAGCAGTAAAGACAGGCCCCAGTTCTTC.